Following are 8 T cell receptor beta chains from one sample sequenced in a study of blood T cell repertoires in COVID-19. TCRdb's copy holds only in-frame clones and misses some; the assay was immunoSEQ multiplex PCR. Of about 69,000 clones detected, more than 75% appear once; the ten largest clones hold 47%. The sample taken for sequencing was peripheral blood. These receptors were collected from a human donor in a cohort sampled during active COVID-19.

V gene TRBV6-4 combines with J gene TRBJ1-4; 9 positions agree with TRBD1. Germline loops: CDR1 MRHNA, CDR2 SNTAGT. V dropped 10 bases and J dropped 0; count of bases not matched to a gene: 9. The CDR3 spans 16 residues. CDR3 in DNA: TGTGCCACCGCGGGGGACAGGGACGCAACTAATGAAAAACTGTTTTTT. Amino acid sequence: CATAGDRDATNEKLFF.

The rearrangement uses TRBV4-1 and TRBJ1-2, with D perhaps matching TRBD1 (6 bases). Germline lookup yields CDR1 MGHRA and CDR2 YSYEKL. Between the trimmed V and J ends, which lost 5 bases and 8 bases, there was a span of 12 bases. This CDR3 has 12 amino acids. The CDR3 DNA sequence: TGCGCCAGCAGCTCATACAGGGACGGCTACACCTTC. Amino acid sequence: CASSSYRDGYTF.

The V call is TRBV2, the J call TRBJ1-2; 7 bases are shared with TRBD1. The J segment lost 4 bases and the V segment lost 6 bases, leaving 5 bases of the junction unmatched. The CDR3 runs to 13 residues. Germline V gene lookup returns CDR1 SNHLY and CDR2 FYNNEI. The CDR3 bases are TGTGCCAGCAGCTCGGGACAGTTCTATGGCTACACCTTC. Its protein product is CASSSGQFYGYTF.

The chain employs TRBV12-3 or TRBV12-4 and TRBJ2-1; D remains unclear. V was shortened by 6 bases and J by 7 bases, with 13 bases between the two germline ends. The CDR3 is made up of 13 amino acids. CDR3 in DNA: TGTGCCAGCAGCGCCTGGCAGTTAAATGAGCAGTTCTTC. Translation: CASSAWQLNEQFF.

The V call is TRBV6-5, the J call TRBJ2-7; D call uncertain. The CDR3 runs to 14 residues. Germline CDR1 and CDR2: MNHEY and SVGAGI. Trimming left V 2 bases short and J 4 bases short, with 12 bases between. CDR3 residues: CASSYGHSRYEQYF. In DNA form, the CDR3 reads TGTGCCAGCAGTTACGGTCATAGCCGATACGAGCAGTACTTC.

The chain joins TRBV10-3 to TRBJ1-5; 10 bases match TRBD1. CDR3 size: 17 residues. Germline V gene data show CDR1 as ENHRY and CDR2 as SYGVKD. Trimming cost V 0 bases and J 5 bases; bases outside gene matches: 7. The CDR3 loop reads CAISESKGDRGYQPQHF. The CDR3 coding sequence is TGTGCCATCAGTGAGTCGAAAGGGGACAGGGGCTATCAGCCCCAGCATTTT.

Of note for this clone: This sample includes further DNA sequences coding for the same CDR3. V usage is TRBV24-1 and J usage is TRBJ2-3; 11 bases line up with TRBD1. Germline-derived CDR1 and CDR2 are KGHDR and SFDVKD. This CDR3 is 15 amino acids long. V lost 7 bases to trimming and J lost 1 base; unmatched junction nucleotides: 3. Here the CDR3 reads CATSRTGGGTDTQYF. CDR3 DNA: TGTGCCACCAGCCGGACAGGGGGCGGCACAGATACGCAGTATTTT.

The rearrangement links TRBV28 to TRBJ2-5; D unresolved. The CDR3 has 11 amino acids. Germline loops: CDR1 MDHEN, CDR2 SYDVKM. The ends were cut back, 6 bases at V and 4 bases at J, with 6 bases in the middle. CDR3 in DNA: TGTGCCAGCAGCCCGGGAGAGACCCAGTACTTC. Its translation: CASSPGETQYF.